This T cell receptor (beta chain) was sequenced in a study of cytomegalovirus exposure and HLA in healthy donors. This CDR3 region has 15 residues. The V gene's germline CDR1 is MNHNS and CDR2 SASEGT. Germline trimming cut 5 bases from V and 1 base from J; bases unmatched to any gene: 7. In the case of this clone: No antigen is known for it.

Study-wide results and caveats: Follow-up analysis found HLA locus-dependent TCR association rates, highest for DRB1 and lowest for HLA-C. An analysis done earlier found most TCR beta V segments productive about 87% or about 30% of the time. With later analysis, a missense DCLRE1C variant became linked to TCR beta V- and J-gene trimming.

The PCR ran on 60 Vbeta and 13 Jbeta primers. Repertoires were generated with immunoSEQ multiplex PCR, while TCRdb's copy carries only in-frame clones and drops some. In the table there are 150,000 or so clones, approximately 84% of which are singletons. This TCR came from a woman aged 45-65 years in good health and CMV-seropositive. Sequenced sample: PBMCs. The chain recombines TRBV6-1 with TRBJ2-5, with 7 bases aligning to TRBD2. The CDR3 nucleotides read TGTGCCAGCAGTAAGGCGGGGGTCTTCCAAGAGACCCAGTACTTC. As protein: CASSKAGVFQETQYF.